These 17 T cell receptor beta chains originate from one sample sequenced in a study of PD-L1 blockade in urothelial cancer. Time point indicated: pretreatment peripheral blood. The method was immunoSEQ multiplex PCR; TCRdb's version includes in-frame clones alone and lacks a portion of them. The top ten hold 3.2% of the sample, which has 55,000 to 80,000 clones, about 76% seen once. The sequencing here drew on PBMCs, taken around atezolizumab (anti-PD-L1) treatment. The receptors stem from a man between 65 and 85 years old with urothelial cancer.

The CDR3 reads CASTDPLQGDYNGYTF. In DNA form, the CDR3 reads TGTGCCAGCACCGATCCTCTCCAGGGGGATTACAATGGCTACACCTTC. The rearrangement joins TRBV6-6 to TRBJ1-2; TRBD1 agrees at 7 bases. J was trimmed by 6 bases and V by 7 bases; bases with no gene match: 17. Germline lookup yields CDR1 MNHNY and CDR2 SVGAGI (reference sequence). The length of the CDR3 is 16 residues.

This clone was counted once. This chain connects TRBV30 to TRBJ2-3, with 7 bases matching TRBD1. CDR3 length: 15 residues. Germline values: CDR1 GTSNPN, CDR2 SVGIG (reference sequence). Trimming took 0 bases from V and 6 from J; bases not matched to a gene: 9. CDR3 amino acids: CAWSVGQGVLDTQYF. The CDR3 DNA reads as TGTGCCTGGAGTGTAGGGCAGGGGGTATTGGATACGCAGTATTTT.

The V gene is TRBV5-1, the J gene TRBJ2-7; tentatively, D is TRBD1 (5 bases). The germline CDR1 and CDR2 sequences are SGHRS and YFSETQ. The CDR3 spans 13 residues. Trimming stripped 4 bases from V and 2 bases from J, with 10 bases between. CDR3 loop: CASSHDRTYEQYF. The CDR3 nucleotides read TGCGCCAGCAGCCACGACAGAACCTACGAGCAGTACTTC.

This clone was picked up a small number of times. The chain is built from TRBV11-2 and TRBJ2-1; TRBD1 matches 9 bases. V was pared by 3 bases and J by 0 bases, with 0 bases of the junction left unmatched. The CDR3 consists of 15 residues. Germline V gene lookup returns CDR1 SGHAT and CDR2 FQNNGV. Here the CDR3 DNA reads TGTGCCAGCAGCTTGACAGGGGGCTCCTACAATGAGCAGTTCTTC. It translates to CASSLTGGSYNEQFF.

The table lists this clone with a few counts. The chain has TRBV30 and TRBJ2-1; the D is unclear. CDR3 length: 14 residues. CDR1 is GTSNPN, CDR2 SVGIG, per germline (reference sequence). The ends were cut back, 4 bases at V and 7 bases at J, with 17 bases in the middle. Written as DNA, the CDR3 is TGTGCCTGGATGTCGGTCCTTCCTAGGAATGAGCAGTTCTTC. It specifies CAWMSVLPRNEQFF. Combining the CDR3 with reference TRBV30 and TRBJ2-1 gives the whole variable domain SQTIHQWPATLVQPVGSPLSLECTVEGTSNPNLYWYRQAAGRGLQLLFYSVGIGQISSEVPQNLSASRPQDRQFILSSKKLLLSDSGFYLCAWMSVLPRNEQFFGPGTRLTVL.

V usage is TRBV30 and J usage is TRBJ2-1, with 10 bases aligning to TRBD2. This CDR3 spans 16 amino acids. Germline CDR1 reads GTSNPN; CDR2 reads SVGIG (reference sequence). The V gene end was trimmed by 0 bases and the J gene end by 8 bases; junction bases not matched to a gene: 10. DNA for the CDR3: TGTGCCTGGAGTGTACGATTAGCGGGAGGAGTTCATGAGCAGTTCTTC. Its translation is CAWSVRLAGGVHEQFF. Full variable domain (rest looked up from reference TRBV30 and TRBJ2-1): SQTIHQWPATLVQPVGSPLSLECTVEGTSNPNLYWYRQAAGRGLQLLFYSVGIGQISSEVPQNLSASRPQDRQFILSSKKLLLSDSGFYLCAWSVRLAGGVHEQFFGPGTRLTVL.

The chain is built from TRBV28 and TRBJ1-2; no definite D call. The germline V gene encodes CDR1 MDHEN and CDR2 SYDVKM. This CDR3 region has 13 residues. The germline V and J ends were trimmed by 5 bases and 2 bases, with 9 bases remaining between them. CDR3 residues: CASSVSLNYGYTF. In nucleotides, the CDR3 is TGTGCCAGCAGTGTCTCCCTGAACTATGGCTACACCTTC.

Notes on this clone: One end of the junction does not line up with germline, which may come from a read error. The chain couples TRBV28 to TRBJ1-1; no reliable D call. Germline CDR1 is MDHEN and CDR2 is SYDVKM. The length of the CDR3 is 12 residues. CDR3 sequence (DNA): TGTGCCAGCACATCTGAAAGCACCCTCGTAAGCTTT. Translating gives CASTSESTLVSF.

The J gene is TRBJ2-3, the V gene TRBV12-5, with 10 bases that match TRBD2. V shed 5 bases and J 6 bases; nucleotides not matched to a gene: 5. This CDR3 spans 14 amino acids. Germline V gene data show CDR1 as LGHNT and CDR2 as FRNRAP. For the CDR3, the DNA is TGTGCTAGTGGTCCTGAAGCGGGAGGGGATACGCAGTATTTT. Its protein is CASGPEAGGDTQYF.

This clone has just a few counts. The V and J genes are TRBV11-2 and TRBJ2-1; 8 bases are a match to TRBD2. The length of the CDR3 is 16 residues. Germline lookup yields CDR1 SGHAT and CDR2 FQNNGV. V shed 4 bases, J shed 8 bases, and the junction held 13 bases outside the gene matches. The chain's CDR3 is CASSSRMGLVRDEQFF. The CDR3 bases are TGTGCCAGCAGCTCGCGGATGGGACTAGTCCGCGATGAGCAGTTCTTC.

The rearrangement links TRBV5-6 to TRBJ2-7, with TRBD2 identical over 8 bases. The CDR3 runs 16 residues. Germline V gene sequence: CDR1 SGHDT, CDR2 YYEEEE. Trimming removed 2 bases from V and 5 bases from J; junction bases left unmatched: 12. The CDR3 bases are TGTGCCAGCAGCTTCTTGTCCAGCGGGAGCTGGGACGAGCAGTACTTC. This translates into CASSFLSSGSWDEQYF.

This chain connects TRBV10-3 to TRBJ2-2; a weak D match, TRBD1 (7 bases). Germline assignment: CDR1 ENHRY and CDR2 SYGVKD. The CDR3 spans 14 residues. Trimming stripped 10 bases from V and 6 bases from J, with 18 bases between. In DNA form, the CDR3 reads TGTGCCACCTTCGACAGGGAGGAGGCCGGGGAGCTGTTTTTT. It encodes CATFDREEAGELFF.

V is TRBV5-6 and J is TRBJ2-7; no clear D. Germline V gives CDR1 SGHDT, CDR2 YYEEEE. V was cut by 0 bases and J by 4 bases, with 5 bases left in between. The CDR3 length is 12 residues. The CDR3 protein is CASSLAQYEQYF. The CDR3 coding sequence is TGTGCCAGCAGCTTGGCGCAGTACGAGCAGTACTTC.

This clone was detected a few times. V usage is TRBV6-5 and J usage is TRBJ2-7; D is uncertain. The V end was cut by 0 bases, the J end by 2 bases, with 8 bases between. The V gene's germline CDR1 is MNHEY and CDR2 SVGAGI. The CDR3 extends over 14 amino acids. CDR3 nucleotide sequence: TGTGCCAGCAGTTACTCTGACGGAGCCTACGAGCAGTACTTC. Protein sequence: CASSYSDGAYEQYF.

J is TRBJ1-2 and V is TRBV5-1; D is uncertain. V lost 0 bases and J lost 2, with 11 bases in between. Germline V lookup: CDR1 SGHRS, CDR2 YFSETQ. The CDR3 is made up of 15 amino acids. This chain's CDR3 is CASSLAGGGNYGYTF. CDR3 nucleotides: TGCGCCAGCAGCTTGGCCGGAGGCGGAAACTATGGCTACACCTTC.

The chain combines TRBV25-1 with TRBJ1-1; a possible D gene is TRBD1 (5 bases). Germline V gene lookup returns CDR1 MGHDK and CDR2 SYGVNS. The CDR3 totals 14 residues. Trimming left V 3 bases short and J 3 bases short, with 11 bases between. The CDR3 nucleotides are TGTGCCAGCAGTGAGGCAGGGCCCCACACTGAAGCTTTCTTT. Residues: CASSEAGPHTEAFF.

The chain couples TRBV7-2 to TRBJ2-3, with D maybe TRBD1 (5 bases). Trimming cost V 2 bases and J 1 base, with 7 bases left between them. The CDR3 is 14 residues long. Germline values: CDR1 SGHTA, CDR2 FQGNSA. Here the CDR3 reads CASSLSRGTDTQYF. The CDR3 DNA is TGTGCCAGCAGCTTATCCAGGGGCACAGATACGCAGTATTTT.